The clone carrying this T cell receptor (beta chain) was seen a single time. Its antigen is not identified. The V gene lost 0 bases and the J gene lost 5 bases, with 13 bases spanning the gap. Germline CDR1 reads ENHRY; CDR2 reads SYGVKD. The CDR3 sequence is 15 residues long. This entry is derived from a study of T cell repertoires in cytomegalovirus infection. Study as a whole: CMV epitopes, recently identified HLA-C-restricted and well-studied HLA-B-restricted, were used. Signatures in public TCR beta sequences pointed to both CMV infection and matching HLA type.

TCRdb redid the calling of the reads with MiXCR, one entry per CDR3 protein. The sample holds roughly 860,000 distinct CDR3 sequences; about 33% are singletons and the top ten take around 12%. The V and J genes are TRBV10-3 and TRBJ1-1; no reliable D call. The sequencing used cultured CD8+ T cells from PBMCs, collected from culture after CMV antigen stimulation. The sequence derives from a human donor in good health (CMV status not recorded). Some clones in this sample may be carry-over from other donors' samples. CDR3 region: CAISESMGIGTEAFF. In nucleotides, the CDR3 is TGTGCCATCAGTGAGTCGATGGGGATAGGAACTGAAGCTTTCTTT.